These 10 T cell receptor beta chains came from one sample sequenced in a study of blood T cell repertoires in COVID-19. The table came from immunoSEQ multiplex PCR; TCRdb's copy has only in-frame clones and leaves some out. The sample contains under 200,000 clones, 65% to 90% of which appear only once. The sequenced sample was peripheral blood. The receptors here all came from a human donor in a cohort sampled during active COVID-19.

This chain links TRBV10-3 with TRBJ2-1; 10 bases line up with TRBD1. The CDR3 is 13 amino acids. Losses at the gene ends were 6 bases for V and 7 bases for J; bases not matched to a gene: 3. Germline CDR1 is ENHRY and CDR2 is SYGVKD. In DNA, the CDR3 is TGTGCCATCAGGGGGACAGGGGAAAATGAGCAGTTCTTC. Residues: CAIRGTGENEQFF.

CDR3 loop: CASSSRTGYQETQYF. The CDR3 nucleotides are TGTGCCAGCAGCTCTCGGACAGGGTACCAAGAGACCCAGTACTTC. V is TRBV7-9 and J is TRBJ2-5; 8 bases align to TRBD1. Germline loops: CDR1 SEHNR, CDR2 FQNEAQ (reference sequence). This CDR3 has 15 amino acids. Unmatched junction bases numbered 4, after V lost 4 bases and J lost 0 bases.

The genes are TRBV6-5 and TRBJ2-1, with D uncertain. Germline loops: CDR1 MNHEY, CDR2 SVGAGI. This CDR3 contains 16 residues. Between the trimmed V and J ends, which lost 2 bases and 0 bases, there was a span of 11 bases. The CDR3 DNA reads as TGTGCCAGCAGTTACGAGCCAAGGAGCTCCTACAATGAGCAGTTCTTC. This sequence encodes CASSYEPRSSYNEQFF.

The gene calls are TRBV5-1 and TRBJ2-3; weak D call: TRBD2 (6 bases). Between the trimmed V and J ends, which lost 4 bases and 1 base, there was a span of 13 bases. Germline CDR1 is SGHRS and CDR2 is YFSETQ. This CDR3 is built from 15 residues. The CDR3: CASSAKGGGTDTQYF. DNA for the CDR3: TGCGCCAGCAGCGCGAAGGGCGGGGGCACAGATACGCAGTATTTT.

The rearrangement joins TRBV7-9 to TRBJ1-2; perhaps TRBD1 as D (5 bases). This CDR3 spans 13 amino acids. V gave up 5 bases and J gave up 8 bases, with 15 bases separating them. Germline lookup yields CDR1 SEHNR and CDR2 FQNEAQ (reference sequence). DNA for the CDR3: TGTGCCAGCAGCCAGGGACTGGGAGCGGGCTACACCTTC. As protein: CASSQGLGAGYTF.

V is TRBV19 and J is TRBJ1-5; 9 nucleotides line up with TRBD1. This CDR3 has 14 residues. CDR1 and CDR2 (germline): LNHDA, SQIVND (reference sequence). J gave up 6 bases and V 5 bases, and 5 bases lay outside the gene matches. CDR3: CASSVYRGPQPQHF. CDR3 in DNA: TGTGCCAGTAGTGTCTACAGGGGGCCTCAGCCCCAGCATTTT.

The chain carries TRBV19 and TRBJ2-1; the D gene is possibly TRBD2 (5 bases). Trimming shortened V by 0 bases and J by 0 bases, and 12 bases separated the two germline ends. The CDR3 spans 17 residues. The germline gives CDR1 LNHDA, CDR2 SQIVND (reference sequence). For the CDR3, the DNA is TGTGCCAGTAGTATAGAGTGGACGGGAAGCTCCTACAATGAGCAGTTCTTC. Amino acids: CASSIEWTGSSYNEQFF.

The J gene is TRBJ1-2, the V gene TRBV15; 8 bases are a match to TRBD1. Germline-derived CDR1 and CDR2 are LNHNV and YYDKDF (reference sequence). V trimming: 3 bases; J trimming: 4 bases; junction bases outside the gene matches: 7. The CDR3 loop spans 15 amino acids. The CDR3 sequence is CATSRLTGEVYGYTF. The CDR3 DNA is TGTGCCACCAGCAGGTTGACAGGGGAGGTCTATGGCTACACCTTC.

This clone came up once. V gene TRBV27 combines with J gene TRBJ2-3, with D uncertain. Germline loops: CDR1 MNHEY, CDR2 SMNVEV (reference sequence). The V and J ends lost 4 bases and 1 base respectively, with 9 bases between them. The CDR3 has 14 residues. For the CDR3, the DNA is TGTGCCAGCAGTTCCCAGTATGGCACAGATACGCAGTATTTT. This sequence encodes CASSSQYGTDTQYF.

V gene TRBV12-3 or TRBV12-4 combines with J gene TRBJ2-1; D is uncertain. This CDR3 region has 11 residues. The V and J ends lost 6 bases and 9 bases respectively, with 9 bases between them. The CDR3, as DNA: TGTGCCAGCAGGACCGTAGCTGAGCAGTTCTTC. Residues: CASRTVAEQFF.